These 4 T cell receptor beta chains came from one sample sequenced in a study of CD8+CD57+ T cells in acquired aplastic anemia. Genomic DNA constituted the template upon which TCR beta VDJ and CDR3 profiling was performed. TCRdb re-derived calls from the reads in MiXCR, one entry per CDR3 protein. The table has under 350,000 distinct CDR3 sequences, 56% seen once. Sequencing was performed on sorted CD4+, CD8+, or CD8+CD57+ T cells (not recorded which) from PBMCs. The receptors here all came from a human donor with severe aplastic anemia or a healthy control (not recorded which).

This clonotype occurred once. This rearrangement joins TRBV2 to TRBJ2-1, with D uncertain. V lost 4 bases, J lost 6 bases, and 7 bases lay in between. CDR3 length: 12 residues. Germline V CDR1 and CDR2: SNHLY, FYNNEI. The CDR3 reads CASSGLGNEQFF. The CDR3 coding sequence is TGTGCCAGCAGTGGGTTGGGCAATGAGCAGTTCTTC.

This clonotype occurred many times. The rearrangement uses TRBV6-2 or TRBV6-3 and TRBJ1-5, with D unresolved. The CDR3 contains 14 residues. Deletions cut 0 bases from V and 6 bases from J, with 9 bases between. Looked up from germline, CDR1 is MNHEY and CDR2 is SVGEGT. CDR3 region: CASSYSLATQPQHF. In DNA, the CDR3 is TGTGCCAGCAGTTACTCGTTAGCTACTCAGCCCCAGCATTTT.

The chain carries TRBV7-9 and TRBJ2-2; D unclear. Trimming shortened V by 3 bases and J by 2 bases, and 7 bases separated the two germline ends. CDR1 and CDR2 (germline): SEHNR, FQNEAQ (reference sequence). The CDR3 totals 14 residues. DNA of the CDR3: TGTGCCAGCAGCTTCGACCCTAACACCGGGGAGCTGTTTTTT. Translation gives CASSFDPNTGELFF.

Ten or more counts support this clonotype. The V call is TRBV5-1, the J call TRBJ1-2; 7 bases are shared with TRBD1. Germline V gives CDR1 SGHRS, CDR2 YFSETQ. The CDR3 is 15 amino acids. V lost 4 bases to trimming and J lost 0 bases; unmatched junction nucleotides: 6. This CDR3 reads CASSEGQRTNYGYTF. CDR3 bases: TGCGCCAGCAGCGAGGGACAGCGAACTAACTATGGCTACACCTTC.